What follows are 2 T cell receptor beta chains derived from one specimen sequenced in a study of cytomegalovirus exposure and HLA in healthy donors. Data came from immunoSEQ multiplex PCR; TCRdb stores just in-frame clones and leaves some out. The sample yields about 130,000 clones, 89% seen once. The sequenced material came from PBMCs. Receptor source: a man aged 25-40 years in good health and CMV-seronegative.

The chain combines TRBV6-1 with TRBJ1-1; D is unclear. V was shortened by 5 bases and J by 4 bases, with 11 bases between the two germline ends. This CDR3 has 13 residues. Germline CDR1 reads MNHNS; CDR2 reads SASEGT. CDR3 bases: TGTGCCAGCAGTTCACAGCAGGCCACTGAAGCTTTCTTT. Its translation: CASSSQQATEAFF.

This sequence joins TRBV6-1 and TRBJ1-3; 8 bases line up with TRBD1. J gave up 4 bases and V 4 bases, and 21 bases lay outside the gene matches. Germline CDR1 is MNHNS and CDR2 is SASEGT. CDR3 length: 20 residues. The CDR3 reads CASSAGGGVGQADLGNTIYF. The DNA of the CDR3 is TGTGCCAGCAGTGCTGGAGGAGGCGTGGGACAGGCTGATCTGGGAAACACCATATATTTT.